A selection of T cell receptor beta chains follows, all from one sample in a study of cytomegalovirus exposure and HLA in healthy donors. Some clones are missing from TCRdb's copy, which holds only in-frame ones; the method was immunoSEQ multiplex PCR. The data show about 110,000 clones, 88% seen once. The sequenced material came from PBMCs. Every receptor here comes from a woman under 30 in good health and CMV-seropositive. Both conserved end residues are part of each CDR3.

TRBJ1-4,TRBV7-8,CASSPTGGGEKLFF
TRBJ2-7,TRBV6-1,CASSLTGIYEQYF
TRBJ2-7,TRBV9,CASSNGSSYEQYF
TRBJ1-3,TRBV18,CASSTGNSGNTIYF
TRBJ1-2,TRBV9,CASSALGIYGYTF
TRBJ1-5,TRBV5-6,CASSFYNQPQHF
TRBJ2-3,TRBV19,CASSIDRTGTDTQYF
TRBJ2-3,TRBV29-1,CSCQWEQGFNKQYF
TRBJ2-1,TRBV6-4,CATRPTPDRVRVNEQFF
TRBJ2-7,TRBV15,CATSRDWTGTYEQYF
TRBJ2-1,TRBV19,CASSISRGGNEQFF
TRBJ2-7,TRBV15,CATSRDRGHEQYF
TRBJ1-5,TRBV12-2,CASRDDRGWWKGQPQHF
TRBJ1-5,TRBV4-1,CASSPGDRLPGSQHF
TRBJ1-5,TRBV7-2,CASSLEGTGIGNQPQHF
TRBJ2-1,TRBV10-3,CAIGDTLLSSYNEQFF
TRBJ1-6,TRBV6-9,CASSFPARGARSPLHF
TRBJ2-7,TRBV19,CASSRTGGAGVYEQYF
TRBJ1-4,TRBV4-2,CASSEQPANEKLFF
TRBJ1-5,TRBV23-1,CASSQSNLGGAGQPQHF
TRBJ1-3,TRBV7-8,CASSLSGGRNTIYF
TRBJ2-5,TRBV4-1,CASSQEVSGGAPTQYF
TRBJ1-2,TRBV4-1,CASSQDFTAVNYGYTF
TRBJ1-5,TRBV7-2,CASSLDRGNQPQHF
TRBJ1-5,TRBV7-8,CASSGGQGFNQPQHF
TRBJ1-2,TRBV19,CASSKGTEPIAGYTF
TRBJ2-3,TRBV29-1,CSVDPGGTDTQYF
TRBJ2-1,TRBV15,CATSSRDTVYNEQFF
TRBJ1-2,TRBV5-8,CASSLRGVTGYTF